Sequencing of this TCR beta chain was carried out in a study of cytomegalovirus exposure and HLA in healthy donors. Study observations and caveats: Specificity of three CMV-associated chains for CMV antigens was verified in vitro. Analysis was carried out at a later point, and it linked a missense DCLRE1C variant to TCR beta V- and J-gene trimming.

With 60 Vbeta and 13 Jbeta primers, the PCR was carried out. Assay: immunoSEQ multiplex PCR; the TCRdb copy retains only in-frame clones and omits some. The sample has some 150,000 clones, 82% seen once. Samples came from healthy bone marrow donors. V dropped 2 bases and J dropped 2; count of bases not matched to a gene: 7. Germline V gene data show CDR1 as MNHNY and CDR2 as SVGAGI (reference sequence). CDR3 size: 16 residues. As for this clone: Its antigen is unknown.

Material: PBMCs. The genes are TRBV6-6 and TRBJ2-3; 7 nucleotides match TRBD1. This sequence was found in a woman in her forties or fifties in good health and CMV-seropositive. In DNA form, the CDR3 reads TGTGCCAGCAGTTACGGGGACAGTTATTACACAGATACGCAGTATTTT. Translating gives CASSYGDSYYTDTQYF.